A single count supports the clone carrying this T cell receptor beta chain. What it recognizes is unknown. The data stem from a study of shared clonotypes between healthy human individuals. Whole-study findings and limits: Even with large depth, rarefaction showed that sorted-subset sequencing was incomplete.

Germline assignment: CDR1 MGHRA and CDR2 YSYEKL. V was shortened by 1 base and J by 0 bases, with 18 bases between the two germline ends. The CDR3 loop spans 18 amino acids. Libraries were prepared by immunoSEQ multiplex PCR; TCRdb keeps only in-frame clonotypes and omits some of them. In the table there are approximately 340,000 clones, around 67% of which are singletons. Sequencing was done on a sample of memory CD4+ T cells sorted from blood. Subset specified: CD45RA-negative fraction. The sequence derives from a man aged 25-40 years in good health. The chain couples TRBV4-1 to TRBJ2-5, with D perhaps TRBD2 (5 bases). The CDR3 nucleotides read TGCGCCAGCAGCCAAGGAGCCCGCGCGACTACCTACCAAGAGACCCAGTACTTC. Residues: CASSQGARATTYQETQYF.